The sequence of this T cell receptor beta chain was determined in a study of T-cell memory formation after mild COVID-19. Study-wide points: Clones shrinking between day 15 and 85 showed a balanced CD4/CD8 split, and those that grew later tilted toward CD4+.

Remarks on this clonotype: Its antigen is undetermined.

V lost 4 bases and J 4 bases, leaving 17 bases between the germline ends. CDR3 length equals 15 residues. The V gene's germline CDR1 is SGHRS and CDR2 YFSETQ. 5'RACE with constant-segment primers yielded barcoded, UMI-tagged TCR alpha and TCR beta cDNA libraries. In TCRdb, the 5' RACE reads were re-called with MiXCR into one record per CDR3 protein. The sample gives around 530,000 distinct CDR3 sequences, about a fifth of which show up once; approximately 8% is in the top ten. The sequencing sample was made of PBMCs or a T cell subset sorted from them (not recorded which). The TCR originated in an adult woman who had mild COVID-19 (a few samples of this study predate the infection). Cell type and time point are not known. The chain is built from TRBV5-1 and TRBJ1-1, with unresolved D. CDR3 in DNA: TGCGCCAGCAGCCCGCGAGTTGAGGGCGGCACTGAAGCTTTCTTT. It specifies CASSPRVEGGTEAFF.